These T cell receptor beta chains were read from a single sample in a study of blood T cell repertoires in COVID-19. Data came from immunoSEQ multiplex PCR; TCRdb stores just in-frame clones and leaves some out. The table lists roughly 100,000 clones, roughly 90% of them singletons. Sequencing used peripheral blood. Source of these receptors: an elderly woman with acute or convalescent COVID-19. Each CDR3 is given with its conserved first and last residue. D genes are given only for firm matches. Clone size is stated in some rows and not others, as once, few, many or a class when expanded.

>TRBD1|TRBV13|TRBJ2-1|.
CASSLTGQGAYNEQFF
TGTGCCAGCAGCCTCACCGGACAGGGGGCTTACAATGAGCAGTTCTTC
>TRBD1|TRBV7-2|TRBJ1-5|.
CASSVRTGARQPQHF
TGTGCCAGCAGCGTCCGGACAGGGGCACGGCAGCCCCAGCATTTT
>.|TRBV7-9|TRBJ2-6|.
CASSFGPGANVLTF
TGTGCCAGCAGCTTTGGGCCTGGGGCCAACGTCCTGACTTTC
>TRBD1|TRBV2|TRBJ2-7|.
CAGTTTGYMKYF
TGTGCCGGAACTACGACAGGGTACATGAAGTACTTC
>TRBD1|TRBV3-1/TRBV3-2|TRBJ2-7|.
CASSRQGDYEQYF
TGTGCCAGCAGCCGACAGGGGGACTACGAGCAGTACTTC
>.|TRBV19|TRBJ2-2|.
CASSIEQNTGELFF
TGTGCCAGTAGTATAGAACAGAACACCGGGGAGCTGTTTTTT
>.|TRBV24-1|TRBJ1-1|.
CATSGRDTEAFF
TGTGCCACCAGTGGTCGGGACACTGAAGCTTTCTTT
>TRBD2|TRBV10-3|TRBJ2-1|.
CAISESAIAGGNEQFF
TGTGCCATCAGTGAGTCGGCGATAGCGGGGGGCAATGAGCAGTTCTTC
>TRBD1|TRBV28|TRBJ1-1|.
CASSSPGTGNTEAFF
TGTGCCAGCAGTTCGCCCGGGACAGGGAACACTGAAGCTTTCTTT
>TRBD1|TRBV5-8|TRBJ2-1|.
CASSSGQGADNEQFF
TGTGCCAGCAGCTCAGGACAGGGTGCGGACAATGAGCAGTTCTTC
>.|TRBV11-3|TRBJ2-3|.
CASSSVDTQYF
TGTGCCAGCAGCTCGGTAGATACGCAGTATTTT
>.|TRBV12-3/TRBV12-4|TRBJ1-3|few
CASSLFGNTIYF
TGTGCCAGCAGCCTATTTGGAAACACCATATATTTT
>.|TRBV6-5|TRBJ2-7|.
CASSLGRDFYEQYF
TGTGCCAGCAGCCTGGGTCGGGACTTCTACGAGCAGTACTTC
>.|TRBV6-1|TRBJ2-7|.
CASSERGRTYEQYF
TGTGCCAGCAGTGAGCGAGGGAGGACCTACGAGCAGTACTTC
>.|TRBV4-2|TRBJ1-4|.
CASSQEDRPTGEKLFF
TGTGCCAGCAGCCAAGAGGACCGGCCCACAGGTGAAAAACTGTTTTTT
>.|TRBV2|TRBJ1-1|.
CASSPTSTGGTEAFF
TGTGCCAGCAGTCCCACTTCCACCGGTGGCACTGAAGCTTTCTTT
>TRBD1|TRBV27|TRBJ1-2|.
CASRQRTGGNYGYTF
TGTGCCAGCAGACAACGGACAGGGGGCAACTATGGCTACACCTTC
>.|TRBV5-1|TRBJ2-5|.
CASSLDREETQYF
TGCGCCAGCAGCTTGGATCGGGAAGAGACCCAGTACTTC
>TRBD1|TRBV6-6|TRBJ2-3|.
CASSTWTGGAKDTQYF
TGTGCCAGCAGTACGTGGACAGGGGGCGCAAAAGATACGCAGTATTTT
>.|TRBV6-5|TRBJ2-7|.
CASSPGEKRYEQYF
TGTGCCAGCAGTCCCGGGGAAAAGAGATACGAGCAGTACTTC
>.|TRBV18|TRBJ1-6|.
CASSPLRQDNSPLHF
TGTGCCAGCTCACCACTTAGGCAGGATAATTCACCCCTCCACTTT
>.|TRBV19|TRBJ2-2|few
CASRTRGAGWTGELFF
TGTGCCAGTAGGACCCGGGGAGCCGGGTGGACCGGGGAGCTGTTTTTT
>.|TRBV7-2|TRBJ1-6|.
CASSSRSLDNSPLHF
TGTGCCAGCAGCTCCAGGTCCCTCGACAATTCACCCCTCCACTTT
>.|TRBV6-4|TRBJ2-5|.
CASSGQRETQYF
TGTGCCAGCTCAGGACAGCGGGAGACCCAGTACTTC
>.|TRBV12-3/TRBV12-4|TRBJ1-4|.
CASSAQGKLFF
TGTGCCAGCAGCGCCCAGGGAAAACTGTTTTTT
>TRBD1|TRBV5-5|TRBJ1-5|once
CASSLAAGTGHSNQPQHF
TGTGCCAGCAGCTTGGCCGCCGGGACAGGGCATAGCAATCAGCCCCAGCATTTT
>TRBD1|TRBV19|TRBJ2-1|.
CASSPRTGGQYNEQFF
TGTGCCAGTAGTCCCCGGACAGGGGGGCAGTACAATGAGCAGTTCTTC
>TRBD1|TRBV10-3|TRBJ1-2|.
CAISTTKGQGEKGYTF
TGTGCCATCAGTACTACTAAGGGGCAGGGGGAAAAAGGCTACACCTTC
>.|TRBV7-2|TRBJ2-5|.
CASSYRGAGRETQYF
TGTGCCAGCAGCTACCGGGGGGCGGGTCGAGAGACCCAGTACTTC
>.|TRBV6-5|TRBJ1-1|.
CAIPRQLANTEAFF
TGTGCCATCCCTAGACAGTTGGCGAACACTGAAGCTTTCTTT
>.|TRBV5-1|TRBJ1-1|few
CASTLGGGEAFF
TGCGCCAGCACCCTGGGGGGGGGTGAAGCTTTCTTT
>TRBD1|TRBV5-1|TRBJ1-4|few
CASSSNQGGFEKLFF
TGCGCCAGCAGCTCCAACCAAGGGGGCTTTGAAAAACTGTTTTTT
>.|TRBV6-1|TRBJ1-1|.
CASSERRDAFF
TGTGCCAGCAGTGAGAGGAGGGATGCTTTCTTT
>TRBD2|TRBV5-4|TRBJ2-3|.
CASSPGLSGGAGGLTQYF
TGTGCCAGCAGCCCCGGACTCAGCGGGGGGGCCGGCGGACTTACGCAGTATTTT
>TRBD1|TRBV5-4|TRBJ1-6|.
CASSLETGKNSPLHF
TGTGCCAGCAGCTTGGAGACAGGGAAGAATTCACCCCTCCACTTT
>TRBD2|TRBV27|TRBJ2-1|.
CASSLRAAGGYNEQFF
TGTGCCAGCAGTTTAAGGGCCGCGGGGGGTTACAATGAGCAGTTCTTC
>.|TRBV24-1|TRBJ1-1|.
CATSDSGTNTEAFF
TGTGCCACCAGTGACTCAGGAACGAACACTGAAGCTTTCTTT
>.|TRBV18|TRBJ2-1|.
CASSPPNSRSYNEQFF
TGTGCCAGCTCACCACCGAACAGCCGCTCCTACAATGAGCAGTTCTTC
>.|TRBV10-3|TRBJ2-7|.
CAISHSYEQYF
TGTGCCATCAGCCACAGCTACGAGCAGTACTTC
>.|TRBV9|TRBJ2-5|.
CASSVGIRGGQETQYF
TGTGCCAGCAGCGTAGGGATAAGAGGAGGGCAAGAGACCCAGTACTTC
>.|TRBV29-1|TRBJ1-1|once
CSGLTTMNTEAFF
TGCAGCGGTTTGACAACCATGAACACTGAAGCTTTCTTT
>.|TRBV10-3|TRBJ2-5|once
CAIRQGFMQETQYF
TGTGCCATCAGACAGGGATTCATGCAAGAGACCCAGTACTTC
>TRBD1|TRBV4-1|TRBJ1-1|.
CASSPGQGPNTEAFF
TGCGCCAGCAGCCCCGGACAGGGACCGAACACTGAAGCTTTCTTT
>TRBD1|TRBV25-1|TRBJ2-7|once
CASSFGQVNEQYF
TGTGCCAGCAGCTTTGGACAGGTGAACGAGCAGTACTTC
>TRBD1|TRBV18|TRBJ1-6|.
CASSPRMTGNNSPLHF
TGTGCCAGCTCACCACGGATGACAGGGAATAATTCACCCCTCCACTTT
>.|TRBV4-1|TRBJ2-7|.
CASSLRSGNYEQYF
TGCGCCAGCAGCCTACGTTCCGGGAACTACGAGCAGTACTTC
>TRBD1|TRBV24-1|TRBJ1-2|.
CATGQGAGYTF
TGTGCCACCGGACAGGGTGCTGGCTACACCTTC
>.|TRBV9|TRBJ2-2|few
CASSPRSGELFF
TGTGCCAGCAGCCCCCGTTCCGGGGAGCTGTTTTTT
>TRBD1|TRBV5-1|TRBJ1-4|.
CASTPGQGRERANEKLFF
TGCGCCAGCACCCCGGGACAGGGTAGGGAGAGGGCTAATGAAAAACTGTTTTTT
>TRBD1|TRBV11-3|TRBJ1-1|.
CASSPGQAREAFF
TGTGCCAGCAGCCCCGGACAGGCCAGAGAAGCTTTCTTT